This entry lists 26 T cell receptor beta chains sequenced from one sample in a study of Ad26.COV2.S vaccination and SARS-CoV-2 variants. Sequencing was performed with immunoSEQ multiplex PCR; in TCRdb, only in-frame clones are kept and a portion is missing. The sample has around 300,000 clones, about 87% seen once. Indicated treatment: 19 received Ad26.COV2.S at low or high dose, single or two shots; about five received placebo; per-sample allocation not given. Repertoires come from day 63 after the first vaccine or placebo injection. The sequenced sample was peripheral blood, obtained in a trial of Ad26.COV2.S vaccine versus placebo. The source is a person aged 18-60 years who received the Ad26.COV2.S COVID-19 vaccine or a placebo.

The chain carries TRBV7-8 and TRBJ2-1; no reliable D call. Trimming pared 2 bases from V and 7 bases from J, leaving 18 bases between. CDR1 SGHVS and CDR2 FQNEAQ come from the germline V gene. There are 16 residues in the CDR3. The CDR3 is CASSLSLAGVGNEQFF. In DNA, the CDR3 is TGTGCCAGCAGCTTATCCCTGGCTGGGGTTGGGAATGAGCAGTTCTTC.

The table lists this clone with a few counts. The J gene is TRBJ2-7, the V gene TRBV7-9, with D perhaps TRBD1 (5 bases). There are 13 residues in the CDR3. Trimming shortened V by 4 bases and J by 4 bases, and 11 bases separated the two germline ends. The V gene's germline CDR1 is SEHNR and CDR2 FQNEAQ (reference sequence). The CDR3 loop reads CASSSSGSYEQYF. The CDR3 DNA reads TGTGCCAGCAGCTCCTCAGGGTCATACGAGCAGTACTTC.

The V call is TRBV4-1, the J call TRBJ2-5; perhaps TRBD2 as D (6 bases). Trimming stripped 1 base from V and 8 bases from J, with 20 bases between. The CDR3 is 16 amino acids. In germline, CDR1 is MGHRA, CDR2 YSYEKL. DNA of the CDR3: TGCGCCAGCAGCCAAGGTTGGAGGGGAACCGAGAGAACCCAGTACTTC. This codes for CASSQGWRGTERTQYF.

The CDR3 reads CASSLAYPPHNQPQHF. In nucleotides, the CDR3 is TGTGCCAGCAGCTTAGCGTACCCCCCACACAATCAGCCCCAGCATTTT. The chain combines TRBV7-2 with TRBJ1-5; D is unresolved. The CDR3 is made up of 16 amino acids. Germline assignment: CDR1 SGHTA and CDR2 FQGNSA. The V and J ends lost 0 bases and 3 bases respectively, with 12 bases between them.

Here the CDR3 DNA reads TGTGCCAGCAGCCAAATCGGGACAGCCGAATTTGGGGATGGGGAAGGCTACACCTTC. This gives the protein CASSQIGTAEFGDGEGYTF. The chain has TRBV4-2 and TRBJ1-2; 7 bases match TRBD1. The V segment lost 2 bases and the J segment 8 bases; nucleotides outside the gene matches: 23. This CDR3 has 19 residues. Germline V gene data show CDR1 as LGHNA and CDR2 as YNFKEQ.

The chain links TRBV23-1 to TRBJ1-4; 12 bases are shared with TRBD1. TRBV23-1 counts as an open reading frame of uncertain function. The CDR3 has 19 amino acids. Trimming took 4 bases from V and 1 from J; bases not matched to a gene: 10. CDR3 sequence reads: CASSRLRDRGHLTNEKLFF. The CDR3 DNA follows: TGCGCCAGCAGTCGTCTCCGGGACAGGGGGCATTTAACTAATGAAAAACTGTTTTTT.

This sequence joins TRBV6-6 and TRBJ2-7; a weak D match, TRBD1 (6 bases). The V end lost 4 bases, the J end lost 4 bases, and 17 bases lay between the germline ends. CDR1 MNHNY and CDR2 SVGAGI come from the germline V gene (reference sequence). CDR3 length equals 15 residues. CDR3 loop: CASSSINRDRYEQYF. As DNA, the CDR3 is TGTGCCAGCAGTTCCATTAACAGGGACCGTTACGAGCAGTACTTC.

The rearrangement links TRBV5-5 to TRBJ1-1; 7 nucleotides agree with TRBD1. This CDR3 comprises 17 residues. The J segment lost 3 bases and the V segment lost 2 bases, leaving 13 bases of the junction unmatched. Per germline, CDR1 SGHKS and CDR2 YYEKEE (reference sequence). CDR3 in amino acids: CASSFFLTGRAYTEAFF. The CDR3 nucleotides read TGTGCCAGCAGCTTCTTTTTGACAGGGCGGGCTTACACTGAAGCTTTCTTT.

The chain uses TRBV6-2 or TRBV6-3 and TRBJ1-2, with D unresolved. Germline V gene lookup returns CDR1 MNHEY and CDR2 SVGEGT. The CDR3 is made up of 13 amino acids. Trimming removed 0 bases from V and 7 bases from J, with 9 bases in between. The CDR3 DNA is TGTGCCAGCAGTTACTCGGCAGGCATTGGCTACACCTTC. Protein: CASSYSAGIGYTF.

A note on this clone: One end of the junction does not line up with germline, which may come from a read error. V and J are TRBV19 and TRBJ1-1; D is uncertain. The CDR3 is made up of 15 amino acids. Germline loops: CDR1 LNHDA, CDR2 SQIVND (reference sequence). The CDR3 DNA sequence: TGTGCCAGTAGTCTAGACTCGGACGGGAACACTGAAGCTTTCTTT. It is translated as CASSLDSDGNTEAFF.

This clone was found a few times. This chain links TRBV4-2 with TRBJ1-4; D may be TRBD1 (6 bases). Trimming stripped 0 bases from V and 4 bases from J, with 12 bases between. The CDR3 is 16 amino acids. Germline CDR1 is LGHNA and CDR2 is YNFKEQ. For the CDR3, the DNA is TGTGCCAGCAGCCAAGAGTTCCAGGGACATAATGAAAAACTGTTTTTT. Protein sequence: CASSQEFQGHNEKLFF.

The chain is built from TRBV9 and TRBJ1-3, with no clear D. Trimming stripped 0 bases from V and 0 bases from J, with 7 bases between. The CDR3 has 15 residues. Germline loops: CDR1 SGDLS, CDR2 YYNGEE. The CDR3 region is CASSVVTDSGNTIYF. The DNA of the CDR3 is TGTGCCAGCAGCGTAGTAACGGACTCTGGAAACACCATATATTTT. The full variable domain, in which reference TRBV9 and TRBJ1-3 provide the parts outside the CDR3, is DSGVTQTPKHLITATGQRVTLRCSPRSGDLSVYWYQQSLDQGLQFLIQYYNGEERAKGNILERFSAQQFPDLHSELNLSSLELGDSALYFCASSVVTDSGNTIYFGEGSWLTVV.

This chain links TRBV4-3 with TRBJ1-1; D gene unclear. In germline, CDR1 is LGHNA, CDR2 YSLEER. V was cut by 3 bases and J by 4 bases, with 18 bases left in between. The CDR3 sequence is 16 residues long. The CDR3 spells CASSQGIPGPGTEAFF. In DNA, the CDR3 is TGCGCCAGCAGCCAGGGGATACCAGGCCCTGGCACTGAAGCTTTCTTT.

The chain couples TRBV27 to TRBJ2-7; a weak D match, TRBD2 (6 bases). Germline V gene sequence: CDR1 MNHEY, CDR2 SMNVEV (reference sequence). The V and J ends lost 6 bases and 4 bases respectively, with 16 bases between them. The CDR3 loop spans 14 amino acids. CDR3 coding DNA: TGTGCCAGCAGCGCCGGGACTCGAATGTACGAGCAGTACTTC. Its protein product is CASSAGTRMYEQYF.

The chain uses TRBV29-1 and TRBJ2-5; no clear D gene. Germline values: CDR1 SQVTM, CDR2 ANQGSEA. CDR3 size: 10 residues. V gave up 4 bases and J gave up 14 bases, with 14 bases separating them. CDR3 sequence: CSVVRVIPYF. The CDR3 DNA is TGCAGCGTTGTCCGGGTTATTCCCTACTTC.

The chain is built from TRBV4-3 and TRBJ2-3, with D perhaps given as TRBD1 or TRBD2 (5 bases each). With 0 bases removed from V and 8 bases from J, the gap between germline ends came to 15 bases. Germline CDR1 and CDR2: LGHNA and YSLEER. This CDR3 spans 15 amino acids. In DNA form, the CDR3 reads TGCGCCAGCAGCCAAGATGACGGGGCTCGGGTTACGCAGTATTTT. Translated: CASSQDDGARVTQYF.

In this sample, this clone turned up a few times. V is TRBV4-3 and J is TRBJ1-2; no reliable D call. The ends were cut back, 3 bases at V and 4 bases at J, with 18 bases in the middle. This CDR3 comprises 16 residues. Germline values: CDR1 LGHNA, CDR2 YSLEER. As DNA, the CDR3 is TGCGCCAGCAGCCAGGATCCATCTTGGGCCGTCTATGGCTACACCTTC. It is translated as CASSQDPSWAVYGYTF.

V and J are TRBV11-3 and TRBJ2-1; no clear D. Between the trimmed V and J ends, which lost 5 bases and 4 bases, there was a span of 15 bases. The CDR3 extends over 15 amino acids. Germline CDR1 is SGHNT and CDR2 is YENEEA. As DNA, the CDR3 is TGTGCCAGCAGCCCCCAATTCCAGACTTACAATGAGCAGTTCTTC. It codes for CASSPQFQTYNEQFF.

This sequence joins TRBV11-3 and TRBJ2-2; D is undetermined. CDR1 is SGHNT, CDR2 YENEEA, per germline. Trimming took off 1 base at V and 7 bases at J, with 7 bases between the two ends. This CDR3 is built from 13 residues. The CDR3 here is CASSLAVGGELFF. The CDR3 bases are TGTGCCAGCAGCTTAGCGGTAGGCGGGGAGCTGTTTTTT.

V usage is TRBV27 and J usage is TRBJ1-1; weak D call: TRBD1 (5 bases). V was cut by 6 bases and J by 5 bases, with 16 bases left in between. Germline values: CDR1 MNHEY, CDR2 SMNVEV (reference sequence). This CDR3 is 14 amino acids long. This chain's CDR3 is CASRPPGLGTEAFF. CDR3 nucleotide sequence: TGTGCCAGCAGACCACCAGGGCTCGGGACTGAAGCTTTCTTT.

J is TRBJ2-5 and V is TRBV14, with D perhaps matching TRBD1 (5 bases). V dropped 4 bases and J dropped 6 bases, with 18 bases sitting between them. CDR3 length: 15 residues. Looked up from germline, CDR1 is SGHDN and CDR2 is FVKESK. CDR3 amino acids: CASSPLEQGSQTQYF. The CDR3 coding sequence is TGTGCCAGCAGCCCCTTGGAGCAGGGCAGCCAGACCCAGTACTTC.

In its sample, this clone was seen once. V is TRBV6-2 or TRBV6-3 and J is TRBJ2-2; 9 bases are a match to TRBD2. Trimming took 2 bases from V and 0 from J; bases not matched to a gene: 4. CDR3 length: 17 amino acids. CDR1 and CDR2 (germline): MNHEY, SVGEGT. CDR3: CASSYKRGDANTGELFF. CDR3 DNA sequence: TGTGCCAGCAGTTACAAGCGGGGGGACGCGAACACCGGGGAGCTGTTTTTT.

This chain uses TRBV9 with TRBJ2-7, with 9 bases aligning to TRBD1. Germline V gives CDR1 SGDLS, CDR2 YYNGEE. This CDR3 spans 14 amino acids. The V segment lost 4 bases and the J segment 1 base; nucleotides outside the gene matches: 3. The CDR3 nucleotides are TGTGCCAGCAGCCCCGGGACAGGGTCCTACGAGCAGTACTTC. Translating gives CASSPGTGSYEQYF. Variable domain in full (rest from reference TRBV9 and TRBJ2-7): DSGVTQTPKHLITATGQRVTLRCSPRSGDLSVYWYQQSLDQGLQFLIQYYNGEERAKGNILERFSAQQFPDLHSELNLSSLELGDSALYFCASSPGTGSYEQYFGPGTRLTVT.

The chain employs TRBV7-8 and TRBJ1-4; tentative D call: TRBD1 (5 bases). This CDR3 has 16 amino acids. Germline-derived CDR1 and CDR2 are SGHVS and FQNEAQ. The germline V and J ends were trimmed by 3 bases and 3 bases, with 14 bases remaining between them. CDR3 residues: CASSLGGGISNEKLFF. As DNA, the CDR3 is TGTGCCAGCAGCTTGGGGGGTGGAATTTCTAATGAAAAACTGTTTTTT. Looking up the rest from reference TRBV7-8 and TRBJ1-4 gives the full variable domain: GAGVSQSPRYKVAKRGQDVALRCDPISGHVSLFWYQQALGQGPEFLTYFQNEAQLDKSGLPSDRFFAERPEGSVSTLKIQRTQQEDSAVYLCASSLGGGISNEKLFFGSGTQLSVL.

This clone was seen a single time. The chain couples TRBV11-3 to TRBJ2-3; D is unresolved. V gave up 4 bases and J gave up 2 bases, with 10 bases separating them. This CDR3 region has 14 residues. Per the germline V gene, CDR1 is SGHNT and CDR2 is YENEEA. For the CDR3, the DNA is TGTGCCAGCAGCTCCGTGGCGGCCACAGATACGCAGTATTTT. This codes for CASSSVAATDTQYF.

V is TRBV15 and J is TRBJ2-1, with 8 nucleotides matching TRBD2. Germline V CDR1 and CDR2: LNHNV, YYDKDF (reference sequence). V lost 0 bases and J lost 7; bases outside the gene matches: 23. The CDR3 length is 21 residues. In nucleotides, the CDR3 is TGTGCCACCAGCAGAGATCCTTCTTCGACCGGTGGCGGGAGGCTTGGTAATGAGCAGTTCTTC. Amino acids: CATSRDPSSTGGGRLGNEQFF.